Here is one T cell receptor (beta chain) with its context. The antigen it binds to is not known. Per-nucleotide qualities are absent, and no much larger clonotype sits a single base away. The immunoSEQ Assay, a bias-controlled multiplex PCR, was used to amplify TCRbeta CDR3 regions from genomic DNA. In the authors' own workflow: The number of nucleated cells in each sample was estimated from the amplification of reference gene primers within the assay. To quantify the absolute abundance of each unique TCRbeta CDR3 rearrangement, sequence reads were collapsed and filtered. For each sample, productive Simpson clonality was calculated as the square root of Simpson's diversity index over productive rearrangements. TCRdb carries this immuneACCESS record with in-frame sequences only. Its versions omit some clonotypes, under half of them owing to an unresolved V gene in the studies checked, with the rest unexplained. V, J and clone size are those of that table, while D and trimming were read from the DNA. Present in this sample are about 250,000 clones, roughly 80% of which were seen just once. The leading ten clones occupy about 9% of the sample.

Whole blood was collected in K2EDTA tubes by collaborating institutions according to the institutions' own protocols. For TCRbeta analysis, collaborators shipped samples as frozen whole blood, isolated PBMCs, or DNA extracted from either of those sample types. The data are from a study of blood T cell repertoires in COVID-19 (dated by TCRdb to the early 2020s). A note on the overall study: Samples covering the acute and convalescent phases of COVID-19 were provided by collaborators in the United States, Italy and Spain. Where HLA class I and class II types were available, the types were taken from metadata supplied by the sample provider, not from assay-based typing. A freely available public database, intended as a resource for researchers studying the immune response to SARS-CoV-2, is where the repertoires were released. Nearly every sample came with metadata listing a de-identified subject ID, COVID-19 status, age in years and sex. The prospective study material was composed of cDNA or gDNA derived from T cells, B-cell-depleted T cells, or PBMCs. The samples were drawn from the first 160 participants of the ongoing ImmuneRACE study and from some 1,300 subjects provided by 6 global collaborators. Subjects who had been exposed to COVID-19, were actively infected with it, or had recovered from it provided the deeply sampled blood TCRbeta repertoires that made up the dataset.

The V end gives up 5 bases and the J end 2 bases, leaving 7 bases in the junction not matched to a gene. Spanning cysteine to phenylalanine, the CDR3 consists of 15 amino acids. Here the CDR3 DNA is all that survives: 45 bases in frame from base 1. In the germline V gene, CDR1 corresponds to KGHSH and CDR2 to LQKENI. Overall results and qualifications from the work: Clinical and demographic metadata were provided uncurated, with the amount varying by source and participant.

Sequencing input: peripheral blood. The sequence was collected from a man older than 75 with acute or convalescent COVID-19. The chain uses TRBV18 and TRBJ2-3; TRBD1 matches 7 bases in the middle. The sequenced DNA: TGTGCCAGCTCAGCCGGGACAGTTTCCACAGATACGCAGTATTTT. This sequence encodes CASSAGTVSTDTQYF.